This is a list of T cell receptor beta chains from one sample in a study of T cells in Graves' hyperthyroidism and ophthalmopathy. Each CDR3 protein gets one entry after TCRdb re-called the multiplex PCR reads with MiXCR. The data contain some 360,000 distinct CDR3 sequences, 18% of them singletons. The material sequenced was blood. Receptor source: a middle-aged woman with Graves' ophthalmopathy. CDR3s include the opening cysteine and the closing phenylalanine or tryptophan. A D gene is named only where the DNA matches it firmly. Clone size, where shown, is once, few, many, or a class for clones that have expanded.

clone size	V gene	J gene	D gene	CDR3 DNA	CDR3 protein
many	TRBV5-6	TRBJ1-5	.	TGTGCCAGCGCGATAGGGGATCAGCCCCAGCATTTT	CASAIGDQPQHF
many	TRBV29-1	TRBJ2-7	TRBD1	TGCAGCGTTGAAATTTGGGGACAGGGGGGCGAGCAGTACTTC	CSVEIWGQGGEQYF
many	TRBV12-5	TRBJ2-5	TRBD2	TGTGCTAGTGGAGACGGGACTAGCCTCGAGACCCAGTACTTC	CASGDGTSLETQYF
once	TRBV12-3/TRBV12-4	TRBJ1-1	.	TGTGCCAGCTCACCCAAAAGATCCGGGGGGAGCACTGAAGCTTTCTTT	CASSPKRSGGSTEAFF
many	TRBV20-1	TRBJ2-5	.	TGCAGTGCTAGGGTGGGGTTTGGAGAGACCCAGTACTTC	CSARVGFGETQYF
.	TRBV2	TRBJ2-3	.	TGTGCCAGCAGTGTTGGGCGGACCACAGATACGCAGTATTTT	CASSVGRTTDTQYF
many	TRBV29-1	TRBJ1-1	.	TGCAGCGTCGCCGATAGAACAGGGCCTTATGAAGCTTTCTTT	CSVADRTGPYEAFF
many	TRBV28	TRBJ2-7	TRBD2	TGTGCCAGCGGGACTAGCGGGCCCTCCTACGAGCAGTACTTC	CASGTSGPSYEQYF
.	TRBV6-1	TRBJ2-7	.	TGTGCCAGCAGTGAAGCACCAGGTTCCTTCTACGAGCAGTACTTC	CASSEAPGSFYEQYF
many	TRBV5-1	TRBJ2-5	TRBD1	TGCGCCAGCAGCTTGGAAGGGGGCTATTCCCCGACACAAGAGACCCAGTACTTC	CASSLEGGYSPTQETQYF
many	TRBV24-1	TRBJ1-1	.	TGTGCCACCCGAGATACCCAGGGATCTGAAGCTTTCTTT	CATRDTQGSEAFF
many	TRBV6-5	TRBJ2-7	TRBD1	TGTGCCAGCACCGAGGGGAGACTAACAGGGGGCGAGCAGTACTTC	CASTEGRLTGGEQYF
.	TRBV28	TRBJ2-6	TRBD1	TGTGCCAGCAGTTTTTTGACAGGGGGCGTAATGGCCTCTGGGGCCAACGTCCTGACTTTC	CASSFLTGGVMASGANVLTF
many	TRBV4-1	TRBJ1-1	.	TGCGCCAGCAGCCAAGATTTCGGACTTCAAACGGCTTTCTTT	CASSQDFGLQTAFF
many	TRBV28	TRBJ2-6	TRBD1	TGTGCCAGCAGTTTAGAACAGGGGAACTTTTTTAACTCTGGGGCCAACGTCCTGACTTTC	CASSLEQGNFFNSGANVLTF
many	TRBV12-3/TRBV12-4	TRBJ2-7	.	TGTGCCAGCAGTAACTCCTACGAGCAGTACTTC	CASSNSYEQYF
many	TRBV12-3/TRBV12-4	TRBJ1-1	TRBD1	TGTGCCAGCAGCCGGACAGGCTACACTGAAGCTTTCTTT	CASSRTGYTEAFF
.	TRBV13	TRBJ2-5	TRBD2	TGTGCCAGCAGCTTAGGAGGACTAGCGGCCTCCCATGAGACCCAGTACTTC	CASSLGGLAASHETQYF
many	TRBV7-2	TRBJ1-2	.	TGTGCCAGCAGTCGGAACTATGGCTACACCTTC	CASSRNYGYTF
many	TRBV30	TRBJ2-7	TRBD1	TGTGCCTGGAGTGCCCGGGACAGGGTCAACGAGCAGTACTTC	CAWSARDRVNEQYF
.	TRBV12-3/TRBV12-4	TRBJ1-1	.	TGTGCCAGCAAACAGTTCGGCCAGAAGTTTGAAGCTTTCTTT	CASKQFGQKFEAFF
few	TRBV9	TRBJ1-1	.	TGTGCCAGCAGCGCGACACTAGGGGAATCGATTGAAGCTTTCTTT	CASSATLGESIEAFF
many	TRBV28	TRBJ2-2	.	TGTGCCAGCAGTTTATATCTGGGAAACACCGGGGAGCTGTTTTTT	CASSLYLGNTGELFF
many	TRBV2	TRBJ2-7	TRBD2	TGTGCCAGCAGCGGACTAGTGGCCTACGAGCAGTACTTC	CASSGLVAYEQYF
.	TRBV5-1	TRBJ1-2	.	TGCGCCAGCAGCACTACGGAGCCCCGGTATGGCTACACCTTC	CASSTTEPRYGYTF
many	TRBV5-1	TRBJ1-1	.	TGCGCCAGCAGCCAGGTCTCCCGGGGGACTGAAGCTTTCTTT	CASSQVSRGTEAFF
many	TRBV6-2/TRBV6-3	TRBJ2-7	TRBD1	TGTGCCAGCAGTTATGAGGGGGCCTCCTACGAGCAGTACTTC	CASSYEGASYEQYF
many	TRBV20-1	TRBJ2-7	TRBD2	TGCAGTGCTAAAGGACTAGCGGGAAACGAGCAGTACTTC	CSAKGLAGNEQYF
many	TRBV7-2	TRBJ2-5	.	TGTGCCAGCAGCTTGGGGAACCGAGAGACCCAGTACTTC	CASSLGNRETQYF
many	TRBV29-1	TRBJ1-1	TRBD1	TGCAGCGTTGCAGGGGGGTCGAGCGGAAACACTGAAGCTTTCTTT	CSVAGGSSGNTEAFF
many	TRBV4-1	TRBJ1-5	.	TGCGCCAGCAGTCCGACTACTAGCAATCAGCCCCAGCATTTT	CASSPTTSNQPQHF
.	TRBV10-1	TRBJ1-5	.	TGCGCCAGCAGTGATCAATCGGGGCAGCAGAATCAGCCCCAGCATTTT	CASSDQSGQQNQPQHF
many	TRBV20-1	TRBJ2-2	.	TGCAGTGCTAGAGATCCCAACACCGGGGAGCTGTTTTTT	CSARDPNTGELFF
few	TRBV18	TRBJ2-2	.	TGTGCCAGCTCAGCAGCCTACCCTACGAGGCGAATCGCGAACACCGGGGAGCTGTTTTTT	CASSAAYPTRRIANTGELFF
many	TRBV11-2	TRBJ1-1	.	TGTGCCAGCAGCTTAGGCCCAGGGTTAACTGAAGCTTTCTTT	CASSLGPGLTEAFF
many	TRBV7-9	TRBJ2-7	.	TGTGCCAGCAGCTTAGGGTCCGCCTACGAGCAGTACTTC	CASSLGSAYEQYF
many	TRBV29-1	TRBJ2-5	.	TGCAGCGTTGTGGAGTCCCAGGAGACCCAGTACTTC	CSVVESQETQYF
few	TRBV7-2	TRBJ1-5	.	TGTGCCAGCAGCTTAACCATGGGGAGCAATCAGCCCCAGCATTTT	CASSLTMGSNQPQHF
many	TRBV27	TRBJ2-7	.	TGTGCCAGCAGTTTCCTAGGGACCGAGCAGTACTTC	CASSFLGTEQYF
many	TRBV7-2	TRBJ1-1	TRBD1	TGTGCCAGCAGCTCAGTTGGAGGGGGCGTCTCCACTGAAGCTTTCTTT	CASSSVGGGVSTEAFF
many	TRBV7-2	TRBJ2-7	TRBD1	TGTGCCAGCAGCCCCGGGACAGGGGGGGACGACGAGCAGTACTTC	CASSPGTGGDDEQYF
many	TRBV6-2/TRBV6-3	TRBJ1-1	TRBD1	TGTGCCAGCAGTTTCCGGACAGGACCGAACACTGAAGCTTTCTTT	CASSFRTGPNTEAFF
many	TRBV6-2/TRBV6-3	TRBJ2-7	TRBD2	TGTGCCAGCAGCCCTACGCGAAGCGGGAGGAGGTCCTACGAGCAGTACTTC	CASSPTRSGRRSYEQYF
many	TRBV10-3	TRBJ2-7	.	TGTGCCATCAGTGACGAGATTCACCACTACGAGCAGTACTTC	CAISDEIHHYEQYF
many	TRBV20-1	TRBJ2-7	.	TGCAGTGCTTATACTCAAGGGGCAACTTCCTACGAGCAGTACTTC	CSAYTQGATSYEQYF
many	TRBV9	TRBJ2-2	.	TGTGCCAGCAGCCCAGAGGGGAACACCGGGGAGCTGTTTTTT	CASSPEGNTGELFF
many	TRBV18	TRBJ1-1	.	TGTGCCAGCTCGGCCTCGACAGATCTGAACACTGAAGCTTTCTTT	CASSASTDLNTEAFF
.	TRBV7-9	TRBJ1-1	.	TGTGCCAGCAGTTCCGGGGCGGGTAACACTGAAGCTTTCTTT	CASSSGAGNTEAFF
many	TRBV6-4	TRBJ2-2	.	TGTGCCAGCAGTGAGAGGATGGACACCGGGGAGCTGTTTTTT	CASSERMDTGELFF
many	TRBV10-3	TRBJ2-7	TRBD1	TGTGCCATCAGAGGGACAGGGGGCCCCTACGAGCAGTACTTC	CAIRGTGGPYEQYF
many	TRBV27	TRBJ2-7	.	TGTGCCAGGGGGGGATCCGTAGGTGTCTACGAGCAGTACTTC	CARGGSVGVYEQYF
.	TRBV12-3/TRBV12-4	TRBJ1-1	.	TGTGCCAGCAGTAACCCGGGACAATCAAGCGTCGCTTTCTTT	CASSNPGQSSVAFF
many	TRBV28	TRBJ2-7	TRBD1	TGTGCCAGCGGGGACAGGATCGTCTACGAGCAGTACTTC	CASGDRIVYEQYF